The 19 T cell receptor beta chains given below trace back to one sample, sequenced in a study of long-term antiretroviral therapy in people with HIV. Survey level was the resolution at which the v3.0 immunoSEQ assay ran. The data were produced by immunoSEQ multiplex PCR, yet TCRdb's version contains in-frame clones alone and is incomplete. The profile shows roughly 16,000 clones, more than 60% of them singletons. Sequencing was performed on unsorted PBMCs, taken 2.1 years after starting antiretroviral therapy. The receptor source for this set is a man aged 40-50 years with HIV.

This chain connects TRBV11-2 to TRBJ1-4; TRBD1 is a possible D gene (6 bases). This CDR3 has 14 residues. V gave up 3 bases and J gave up 5 bases, with 10 bases separating them. Germline CDR1 and CDR2: SGHAT and FQNNGV. The CDR3 DNA reads TGTGCCAGCAGCTTCAACAGGGCAAATGAAAAACTGTTTTTT. Residues: CASSFNRANEKLFF.

The J gene is TRBJ2-7, the V gene TRBV7-2, with 8 bases that match TRBD1. CDR1 and CDR2 from the germline V gene are SGHTA and FQGNSA. Germline trimming cut 3 bases from V and 5 bases from J; bases unmatched to any gene: 9. The CDR3 loop spans 15 amino acids. This CDR3 reads CASSFRTGYIDEQYF. CDR3 sequence (DNA): TGTGCCAGCAGCTTTCGGACAGGGTATATCGACGAGCAGTACTTC.

There are a few counts of this clone. The chain carries TRBV6-6 and TRBJ1-3; D not certain. V gave up 5 bases and J gave up 0 bases, with 8 bases separating them. This CDR3 spans 14 amino acids. The germline V gene has CDR1 MNHNY and CDR2 SVGAGI (reference sequence). The CDR3 DNA follows: TGTGCCAGCAGTAATGGGGACTCTGGAAACACCATATATTTT. This sequence encodes CASSNGDSGNTIYF.

The rearrangement joins TRBV10-3 to TRBJ2-7; D ambiguous. Between the trimmed V and J ends, which lost 2 bases and 3 bases, there was a span of 5 bases. The CDR3 length is 12 residues. The germline V gene encodes CDR1 ENHRY and CDR2 SYGVKD. The CDR3 protein is CAISEGYYEQYF. CDR3 DNA sequence: TGTGCCATCAGTGAGGGGTACTACGAGCAGTACTTC.

This clone was observed a few times. The chain uses TRBV6-1 and TRBJ1-1, with D possibly matching TRBD1 (5 bases). The CDR3 length is 13 residues. Germline V gene data show CDR1 as MNHNS and CDR2 as SASEGT. With 8 bases removed from V and 1 base from J, the gap between germline ends came to 11 bases. CDR3 DNA: TGTGCCAGCGGGACGACTGCGAACACTGAAGCTTTCTTT. Amino acids: CASGTTANTEAFF.

The CDR3 sequence: CASSSEVLNTEAFF. CDR3 nucleotide sequence: TGTGCCAGCAGTTCGGAAGTCCTGAACACTGAAGCTTTCTTT. The rearrangement uses TRBV6-6 and TRBJ1-1, with no clear D. Trimming shortened V by 4 bases and J by 0 bases, and 9 bases separated the two germline ends. CDR3 size: 14 residues. Germline V gives CDR1 MNHNY, CDR2 SVGAGI (reference sequence).

J is TRBJ1-2 and V is TRBV4-1; tentative D call: TRBD1 (6 bases). V lost 3 bases, J lost 5 bases, and 13 bases lay in between. The CDR3 is made up of 14 amino acids. The germline gives CDR1 MGHRA, CDR2 YSYEKL. In nucleotides, the CDR3 is TGCGCCAGCAGCCAGGACCAGGGGAGGTATGGCTACACCTTC. As protein: CASSQDQGRYGYTF.

The rearrangement uses TRBV18 and TRBJ1-2; weak D call: TRBD1 (5 bases). The CDR3 has 15 residues. Trimming removed 6 bases from V and 3 bases from J, with 17 bases in between. CDR1 and CDR2 (germline): KGHSH, LQKENI. The CDR3: CASSRGAGPHYGYTF. For the CDR3, the DNA is TGTGCCAGCTCCCGAGGGGCAGGCCCCCACTATGGCTACACCTTC.

The rearrangement links TRBV19 to TRBJ1-6; 8 bases match TRBD1. The V segment lost 3 bases and the J segment 13 bases; nucleotides outside the gene matches: 11. The CDR3 spans 15 residues. CDR1 and CDR2 from the germline V gene are LNHDA and SQIVND (reference sequence). This CDR3 is CASSMNPYRGSPLHF. The DNA for the CDR3 is TGTGCCAGTAGTATGAATCCCTACAGGGGGTCCCCCCTCCACTTT.

This sequence joins TRBV4-1 and TRBJ2-2; 7 nucleotides agree with TRBD2. From germline, CDR1 is MGHRA and CDR2 YSYEKL. This CDR3 contains 16 residues. The junction had 7 bases not matched to a gene; V was cut back by 0 bases and J by 6 bases. The CDR3 coding sequence is TGCGCCAGCAGCCAAGACGGCGGGGGTTTACCCGGGGAGCTGTTTTTT. Protein: CASSQDGGGLPGELFF.

This chain links TRBV7-9 with TRBJ1-6; D is ambiguous. CDR3 length equals 14 residues. V was clipped by 1 base and J by 8 bases, with 9 bases between them. In germline, CDR1 is SEHNR, CDR2 FQNEAQ (reference sequence). The CDR3 here is CASSLDGIHSPLHF. For the CDR3, the DNA is TGTGCCAGCAGCTTAGACGGGATACATTCACCCCTCCACTTT.

The chain joins TRBV18 to TRBJ2-2; 12 bases align to TRBD2. The CDR3 spans 15 residues. CDR1 is KGHSH and CDR2 is LQKENI in the germline V gene. V was clipped by 5 bases and J by 5 bases; unmatched bases: 3. The CDR3 DNA reads TGTGCCAGCTCAAAAGGACTAGCGGGGACCGGGGAGCTGTTTTTT. It specifies CASSKGLAGTGELFF. Filled out from reference TRBV18 and TRBJ2-2, the complete variable domain reads NAGVMQNPRHLVRRRGQEARLRCSPMKGHSHVYWYRQLPEEGLKFMVYLQKENIIDESGMPKERFSAEFPKEGPSILRIQQVVRGDSAAYFCASSKGLAGTGELFFGEGSRLTVL.

The rearrangement links TRBV7-2 to TRBJ2-5; the match to TRBD1 covers 12 bases. Germline values: CDR1 SGHTA, CDR2 FQGNSA. This CDR3 spans 15 amino acids. The junction had 4 bases not matched to a gene; V was cut back by 4 bases and J by 4 bases. Here the CDR3 reads CASSWGQGARETQYF. CDR3 bases: TGTGCCAGCAGCTGGGGACAGGGGGCGCGAGAGACCCAGTACTTC.

V usage is TRBV10-3 and J usage is TRBJ2-7; D not resolved. From germline, CDR1 is ENHRY and CDR2 SYGVKD. This CDR3 contains 13 residues. The ends were cut back, 3 bases at V and 2 bases at J, with 8 bases in the middle. CDR3 amino acids: CAISDYSTYEQYF. CDR3 sequence (DNA): TGTGCCATCAGTGATTACAGTACCTACGAGCAGTACTTC.

The rearrangement joins TRBV5-1 to TRBJ1-1; D not resolved. The CDR3 is 13 amino acids. Trimming removed 1 base from V and 1 base from J, with 5 bases in between. CDR1 and CDR2 from the germline V gene are SGHRS and YFSETQ. The CDR3 protein is CASSLTANTEAFF. The CDR3 DNA is TGCGCCAGCAGCTTGACAGCGAACACTGAAGCTTTCTTT.

This chain links TRBV2 with TRBJ2-7; unclear D gene. This CDR3 is 14 amino acids long. Germline CDR1 and CDR2: SNHLY and FYNNEI. The V gene lost 1 base and the J gene lost 2 bases, with 9 bases spanning the gap. CDR3 protein: CASSEDGGTYEQYF. DNA of the CDR3: TGTGCCAGCAGTGAAGACGGCGGTACCTACGAGCAGTACTTC.

This clone was observed a handful of times. The rearrangement uses TRBV19 and TRBJ1-1; D is possibly TRBD1 (5 bases). The CDR3 has 16 amino acids. Per the germline V gene, CDR1 is LNHDA and CDR2 is SQIVND (reference sequence). V lost 5 bases and J lost 4, with 20 bases in between. The CDR3 bases are TGTGCCAGTAGTCATGGGGTTATTCACGGGGGCACTGAAGCTTTCTTT. Its translation: CASSHGVIHGGTEAFF.

This chain uses TRBV11-2 with TRBJ1-1; D is uncertain. The CDR3 covers 12 residues. Germline CDR1 is SGHAT and CDR2 is FQNNGV. The germline V and J ends were trimmed by 3 bases and 3 bases, with 5 bases remaining between them. CDR3 nucleotide sequence: TGTGCCAGCAGCTTTGGGTACACTGAAGCTTTCTTT. Its translation: CASSFGYTEAFF. Combining the CDR3 with reference TRBV11-2 and TRBJ1-1 gives the whole variable domain EAGVAQSPRYKIIEKRQSVAFWCNPISGHATLYWYQQILGQGPKLLIQFQNNGVVDDSQLPKDRFSAERLKGVDSTLKIQPAKLEDSAVYLCASSFGYTEAFFGQGTRLTVV.

V gene TRBV2 combines with J gene TRBJ1-1; D remains ambiguous. CDR1 is SNHLY and CDR2 is FYNNEI in the germline V gene. The CDR3 sequence is 12 residues long. The V gene lost 3 bases and the J gene lost 8 bases, with 10 bases spanning the gap. The CDR3 region is CASSDQKLEAFF. The CDR3 coding sequence is TGTGCCAGCAGTGACCAGAAGTTAGAAGCTTTCTTT.